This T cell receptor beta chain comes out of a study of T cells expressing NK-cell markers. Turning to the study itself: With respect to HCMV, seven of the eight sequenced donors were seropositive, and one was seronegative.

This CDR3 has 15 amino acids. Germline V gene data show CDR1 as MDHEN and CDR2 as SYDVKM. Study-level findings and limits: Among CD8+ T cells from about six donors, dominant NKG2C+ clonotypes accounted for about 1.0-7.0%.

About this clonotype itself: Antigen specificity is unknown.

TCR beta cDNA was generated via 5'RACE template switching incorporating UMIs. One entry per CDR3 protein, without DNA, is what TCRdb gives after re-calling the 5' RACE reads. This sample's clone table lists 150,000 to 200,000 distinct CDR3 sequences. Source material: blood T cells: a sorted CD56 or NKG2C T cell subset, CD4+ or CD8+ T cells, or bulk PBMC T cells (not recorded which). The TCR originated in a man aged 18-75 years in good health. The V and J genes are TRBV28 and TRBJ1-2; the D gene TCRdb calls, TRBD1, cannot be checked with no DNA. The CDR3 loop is CASSSRGHGVYGYTF.